The sequence of this TCR beta chain was determined in a study of regulatory T cells in long-lasting Graves disease. This sample's time point: newly diagnosed GD, antithyroid drugs for less than 3 months. The TCR library was made from RNA extracted from PBMCs. Relying on iRepertoire HTBI primers and Arm-PCR of CDR3 regions, the team built TCR beta libraries. TCRdb re-derived calls from the multiplex PCR reads in MiXCR, one entry per CDR3 protein. This table has about 240,000 distinct CDR3 sequences, 20% appearing once. Sequencing was performed on peripheral blood mononuclear cells (PBMCs), taken at new diagnosis, from a patient treated with antithyroid drugs. This TCR was sampled from a female donor with Graves disease.

CDR3 loop: CASSLTQGVYEQYF. As DNA, the CDR3 is TGCGCCAGCAGCTTGACGCAGGGGGTCTACGAGCAGTACTTC. The rearrangement links TRBV5-1 to TRBJ2-7; 7 nucleotides match TRBD1. CDR3 length: 14 residues. Trimming took 1 base from V and 3 from J; bases not matched to a gene: 4. The germline V gene has CDR1 SGHRS and CDR2 YFSETQ.